This T cell receptor beta chain was sequenced for a study of blood T cell repertoires in COVID-19. Looking at the study overall: Samples representing acute and convalescent COVID-19 were sourced from the United States, Italy and Spain.

The V and J ends lost 4 bases and 0 bases, in that order; junction bases with no gene match: 4. CDR1 and CDR2 from the germline V gene are MDHEN and SYDVKM. This CDR3 has 15 residues. Source study methods: Amplification of reference gene primers provided the estimated nucleated cell counts. This table comes from immunoSEQ multiplex PCR, and its TCRdb copy is limited to in-frame clones, with some not included. The D gene and trimming were derived from the DNA, and the V and J assignments and clone size from that table. The sample shows 61,000 or so clones, 70% to 90% of them seen only once. The V call is TRBV28, the J call TRBJ1-1, with 8 bases aligning to TRBD1. The sample was peripheral blood. The source of this sequence is a woman of 80 years or more with active COVID-19. The CDR3 is CASSSSGQVNTEAFF. CDR3 bases: TGTGCCAGCAGTTCCTCGGGACAGGTGAACACTGAAGCTTTCTTT.